Listed here are 19 T cell receptor beta chains from one sample, sequenced in a study of cytomegalovirus exposure and HLA in healthy donors. The PCR employed 60 Vbeta primers together with 13 Jbeta primers. The method was immunoSEQ multiplex PCR; TCRdb's version includes in-frame clones alone and lacks a portion of them. The sample has about 150,000 clones, about 82% seen once. Input material: PBMCs. Source of these receptors: a male donor in good health and CMV-seronegative.

The chain uses TRBV7-2 and TRBJ2-7; 8 bases line up with TRBD1. There are 16 residues in the CDR3. Germline values: CDR1 SGHTA, CDR2 FQGNSA. After removal of 3 bases from V and 2 bases from J, the junction contained 9 bases not matched to a gene. The CDR3 region has the DNA TGTGCCAGCAGCTTCTCTGGACAGGGTGGAACCTACGAGCAGTACTTC. It specifies CASSFSGQGGTYEQYF.

This clone was detected a few times. The chain couples TRBV28 to TRBJ1-2; tentatively, D is TRBD1 (6 bases). The V end lost 2 bases, the J end lost 4 bases, and 11 bases lay between the germline ends. The germline V gene has CDR1 MDHEN and CDR2 SYDVKM. There are 14 residues in the CDR3. In DNA, the CDR3 is TGTGCCAGCAGTTTAGCTGGACAGACCTATGGCTACACCTTC. Amino acid sequence: CASSLAGQTYGYTF.

CDR3 residues: CASSETGIGAYEQYF. The CDR3 DNA sequence: TGTGCCAGCAGTGAGACAGGGATAGGGGCCTACGAGCAGTACTTC. The chain carries TRBV2 and TRBJ2-7; 7 nucleotides match TRBD1. The CDR3 contains 15 residues. The germline gives CDR1 SNHLY, CDR2 FYNNEI. Trimming at V came to 3 bases and at J to 2 bases, leaving 7 bases not matched to a gene.

To note about this clone: This CDR3 is also generated by other DNA sequences in the sample. V and J are TRBV5-1 and TRBJ2-1; perhaps TRBD2 as D (5 bases). The length of the CDR3 is 15 residues. V lost 0 bases and J lost 0, with 7 bases in between. Germline values: CDR1 SGHRS, CDR2 YFSETQ. The CDR3 loop reads CASSLGLASYNEQFF. The CDR3 nucleotides read TGCGCCAGCAGCTTGGGCCTAGCCTCCTACAATGAGCAGTTCTTC.

This clone was seen once. The chain employs TRBV14 and TRBJ1-5; 7 bases are shared with TRBD1. CDR1 SGHDN and CDR2 FVKESK come from the germline V gene. After removal of 8 bases from V and 7 bases from J, the junction contained 5 bases not matched to a gene. The CDR3 covers 12 residues. Here the CDR3 DNA reads TGTGCCAGCCGGGACAGATCGCAGCCCCAGCATTTT. Its translation: CASRDRSQPQHF.

The chain carries TRBV29-1 and TRBJ2-1; 9 bases are shared with TRBD2. Germline lookup yields CDR1 SQVTM and CDR2 ANQGSEA. The trim removed 4 bases at V and 3 bases at J, leaving 10 bases unmatched. The CDR3 consists of 16 residues. For the CDR3, the DNA is TGCAGCGTTGCCCCCCGACTAGCGGCACTCTACAATGAGCAGTTCTTC. Protein sequence: CSVAPRLAALYNEQFF.

This clone came up once. The chain recombines TRBV21-1 with TRBJ2-3; TRBD2 is taken as the D call from the table, unchecked against the DNA. TRBV21-1 is assigned pseudogene status. The CDR3 totals 10 residues. The chain's CDR3 is CASLPDTQYF. The DNA for the CDR3 is TGTGCCAGCCTCCCAGATACGCAGTATTTT.

The chain combines TRBV29-1 with TRBJ2-5; TRBD1 is a possible D gene (5 bases). The germline CDR1 and CDR2 sequences are SQVTM and ANQGSEA. Trimming cost V 4 bases and J 3 bases, with 12 bases left between them. The CDR3 is 13 residues long. This CDR3 reads CSVVRQFKETQYF. The CDR3 nucleotides read TGCAGCGTTGTCCGACAGTTTAAAGAGACCCAGTACTTC.

The chain uses TRBV28 and TRBJ1-2, with 9 positions matching TRBD1. The CDR3 sequence is 15 residues long. V lost 5 bases, J lost 4 bases, and 8 bases stayed unmatched. Germline V gene lookup returns CDR1 MDHEN and CDR2 SYDVKM. CDR3 amino acids: CASSLSTGGSYGYTF. DNA of the CDR3: TGTGCCAGCAGTCTATCGACAGGGGGAAGCTATGGCTACACCTTC.

The chain couples TRBV6-6 to TRBJ1-1, with TRBD1 matching 7 bases. J gave up 0 bases and V 9 bases, and 10 bases lay outside the gene matches. Germline lookup yields CDR1 MNHNY and CDR2 SVGAGI (reference sequence). The CDR3 is made up of 15 amino acids. The CDR3 protein is CARTQGQQLNTEAFF. The CDR3 region has the DNA TGTGCCAGGACCCAGGGACAGCAATTGAACACTGAAGCTTTCTTT.

The chain recombines TRBV7-9 with TRBJ1-1; 8 bases map to TRBD1. This CDR3 comprises 14 residues. The V gene end was trimmed by 4 bases and the J gene end by 1 base; junction bases not matched to a gene: 2. Germline V gene lookup returns CDR1 SEHNR and CDR2 FQNEAQ (reference sequence). The CDR3 DNA reads as TGTGCCAGCAGCTGGGGGACAGGGAACACTGAAGCTTTCTTT. Translating it yields CASSWGTGNTEAFF.

This clone has just one count. V is TRBV19 and J is TRBJ2-7; 7 nucleotides match TRBD1. Germline CDR1 and CDR2: LNHDA and SQIVND (reference sequence). This CDR3 region has 13 residues. The trim removed 10 bases at V and 3 bases at J, leaving 9 bases unmatched. The CDR3 spells CATEDRRFYEQYF. The CDR3 DNA reads TGTGCCACTGAGGACAGGCGATTCTACGAGCAGTACTTC.

Here the CDR3 reads CASSTGDYGYTF. In DNA, the CDR3 is TGTGCCAGTTCGACAGGGGACTATGGCTACACCTTC. The V call is TRBV19, the J call TRBJ1-2; 8 positions match TRBD1. The CDR3 length is 12 residues. Per the germline V gene, CDR1 is LNHDA and CDR2 is SQIVND (reference sequence). Trimming at V came to 8 bases and at J to 3 bases, leaving 2 bases not matched to a gene.

The chain is built from TRBV4-1 and TRBJ1-5, with D uncertain. Germline V gives CDR1 MGHRA, CDR2 YSYEKL. There are 16 residues in the CDR3. V lost 0 bases and J 6 bases, leaving 15 bases between the germline ends. In nucleotides, the CDR3 is TGCGCCAGCAGCCAAGATTATCCCGCACTCGGTCAGCCCCAGCATTTT. This gives the protein CASSQDYPALGQPQHF.

The chain couples TRBV7-8 to TRBJ1-4, with 7 bases aligning to TRBD1. The ends lost 4 bases at V and 3 bases at J; junction bases unmatched: 5. This CDR3 comprises 15 residues. CDR1 SGHVS and CDR2 FQNEAQ come from the germline V gene. The CDR3: CASSSPQGSNEKLFF. The CDR3 DNA reads TGTGCCAGCAGCTCACCACAGGGGTCTAATGAAAAACTGTTTTTT.

The CDR3 nucleotides are TGTGCCAGCAGCGCACGGACTAGCGGGATCCCCAAGCAGTACTTC. Protein product: CASSARTSGIPKQYF. The J gene is TRBJ2-7, the V gene TRBV7-9, with 12 bases aligning to TRBD2. The CDR3 sequence is 15 residues long. V gave up 5 bases and J gave up 8 bases; unmatched junction bases: 10. Germline V gene data show CDR1 as SEHNR and CDR2 as FQNEAQ (reference sequence).

This chain connects TRBV7-9 to TRBJ1-1; D is ambiguous. Germline V gives CDR1 SEHNR, CDR2 FQNEAQ (reference sequence). The CDR3 is 13 residues long. With 1 base removed from V and 3 bases from J, the gap between germline ends came to 6 bases. The CDR3 DNA reads TGTGCCAGCAGCTTAGAACAGTACACTGAAGCTTTCTTT. Translation: CASSLEQYTEAFF.

This sequence joins TRBV12-5 and TRBJ1-5; TRBD1 aligns across 8 bases. This CDR3 has 12 amino acids. The junction had 0 bases not matched to a gene; V was cut back by 6 bases and J by 5 bases. Germline CDR1 reads LGHNT; CDR2 reads FRNRAP. The CDR3 DNA reads TGTGCTAGTGGGACAGGGGATCAGCCCCAGCATTTT. This codes for CASGTGDQPQHF.

This chain uses TRBV27 with TRBJ1-4, with 9 bases fitting TRBD1. The CDR3 consists of 14 residues. V shed 5 bases, J shed 6 bases, and the junction held 4 bases outside the gene matches. CDR1 and CDR2 (germline): MNHEY, SMNVEV (reference sequence). The chain's CDR3 is CASSDRGEHEKLFF. The CDR3, as DNA: TGTGCCAGCAGTGACAGGGGGGAACATGAAAAACTGTTTTTT.